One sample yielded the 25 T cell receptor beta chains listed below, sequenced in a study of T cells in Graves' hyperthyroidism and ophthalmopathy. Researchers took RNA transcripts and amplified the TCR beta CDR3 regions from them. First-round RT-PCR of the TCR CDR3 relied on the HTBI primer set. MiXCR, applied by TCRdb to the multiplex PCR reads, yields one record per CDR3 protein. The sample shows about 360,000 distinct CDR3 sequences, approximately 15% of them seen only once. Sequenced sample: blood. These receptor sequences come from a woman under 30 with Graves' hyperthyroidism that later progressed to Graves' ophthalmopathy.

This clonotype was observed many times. CDR3 nucleotide sequence: TGTGCCAGCAGTTACGGTTTAGCGGGGGGCTACAATGAGCAGTTCTTC. Translation gives CASSYGLAGGYNEQFF. The V call is TRBV6-5, the J call TRBJ2-1; TRBD2 aligns across 10 bases. CDR3 size: 16 residues. Germline V gives CDR1 MNHEY, CDR2 SVGAGI. V shed 2 bases and J 3 bases; nucleotides not matched to a gene: 4.

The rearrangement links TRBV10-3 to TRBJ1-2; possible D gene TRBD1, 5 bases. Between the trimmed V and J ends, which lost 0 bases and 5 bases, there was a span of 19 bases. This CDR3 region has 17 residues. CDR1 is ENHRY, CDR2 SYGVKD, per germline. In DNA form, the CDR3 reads TGTGCCATCAGTGAGTCGATGGTGGGTTCAGGGAGATATGGCTACACCTTC. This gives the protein CAISESMVGSGRYGYTF.

DNA of the CDR3: TGTGCCAGCAGTCCCGGGACAGGGAATGAAAAACTGTTTTTT. Its protein product is CASSPGTGNEKLFF. This chain uses TRBV6-1 with TRBJ1-4; TRBD1 aligns across 9 bases. V lost 5 bases and J lost 5; bases outside the gene matches: 3. The germline V gene encodes CDR1 MNHNS and CDR2 SASEGT. This CDR3 spans 14 amino acids.

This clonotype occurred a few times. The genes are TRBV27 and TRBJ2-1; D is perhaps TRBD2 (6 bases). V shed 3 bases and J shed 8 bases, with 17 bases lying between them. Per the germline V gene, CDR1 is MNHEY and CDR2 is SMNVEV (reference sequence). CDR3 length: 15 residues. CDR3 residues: CASSLGGIETDEQFF. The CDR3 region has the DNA TGTGCCAGCAGTTTGGGGGGTATTGAAACGGATGAGCAGTTCTTC.

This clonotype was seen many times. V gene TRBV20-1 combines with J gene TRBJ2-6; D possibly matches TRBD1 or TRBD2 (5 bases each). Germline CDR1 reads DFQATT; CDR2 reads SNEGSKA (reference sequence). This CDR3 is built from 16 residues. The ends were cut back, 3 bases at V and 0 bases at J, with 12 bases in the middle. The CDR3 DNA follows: TGCAGTGCTAGGGGGGTCTGGAGCTCTGGGGCCAACGTCCTGACTTTC. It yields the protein CSARGVWSSGANVLTF.

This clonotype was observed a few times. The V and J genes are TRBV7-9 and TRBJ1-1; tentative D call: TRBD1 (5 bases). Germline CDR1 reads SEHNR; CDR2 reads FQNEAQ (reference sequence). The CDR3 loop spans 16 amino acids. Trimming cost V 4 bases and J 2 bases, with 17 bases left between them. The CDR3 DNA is TGTGCCAGCAGCTCGACCGGGACCCGTTTAAACACTGAAGCTTTCTTT. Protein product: CASSSTGTRLNTEAFF.

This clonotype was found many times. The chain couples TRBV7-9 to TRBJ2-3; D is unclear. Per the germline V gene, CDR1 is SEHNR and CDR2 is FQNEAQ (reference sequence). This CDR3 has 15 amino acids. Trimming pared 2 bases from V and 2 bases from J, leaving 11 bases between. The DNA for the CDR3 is TGTGCCAGCAGCTTACCACTATTCGACACAGATACGCAGTATTTT. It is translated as CASSLPLFDTDTQYF.

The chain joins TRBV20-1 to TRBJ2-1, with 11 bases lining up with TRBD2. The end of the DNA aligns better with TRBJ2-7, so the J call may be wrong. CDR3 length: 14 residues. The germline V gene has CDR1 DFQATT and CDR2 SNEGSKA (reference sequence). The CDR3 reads CSAITSGGYNEQYF. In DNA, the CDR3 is TGCAGTGCTATTACTAGCGGGGGCTACAATGAGCAGTACTTC.

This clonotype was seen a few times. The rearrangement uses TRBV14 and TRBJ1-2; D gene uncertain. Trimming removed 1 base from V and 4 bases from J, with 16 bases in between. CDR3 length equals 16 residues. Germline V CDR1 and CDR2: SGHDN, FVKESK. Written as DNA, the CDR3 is TGTGCCAGCAGCCAAGGGAAACAGACGGTGGTCTATGGCTACACCTTC. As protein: CASSQGKQTVVYGYTF.

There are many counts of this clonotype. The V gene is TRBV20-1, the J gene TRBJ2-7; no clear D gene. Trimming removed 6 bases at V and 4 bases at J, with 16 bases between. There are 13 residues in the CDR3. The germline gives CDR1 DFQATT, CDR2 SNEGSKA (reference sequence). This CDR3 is CSAFSRTAYEQYF. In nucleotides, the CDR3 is TGCAGTGCCTTCTCCAGGACGGCATACGAGCAGTACTTC.

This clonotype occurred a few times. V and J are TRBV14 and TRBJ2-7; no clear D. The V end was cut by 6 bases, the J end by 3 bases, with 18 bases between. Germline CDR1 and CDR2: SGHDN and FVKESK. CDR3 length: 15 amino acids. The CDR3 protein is CASSHPSLGFYEQYF. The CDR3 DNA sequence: TGTGCCAGCAGTCACCCTTCGCTCGGGTTCTACGAGCAGTACTTC.

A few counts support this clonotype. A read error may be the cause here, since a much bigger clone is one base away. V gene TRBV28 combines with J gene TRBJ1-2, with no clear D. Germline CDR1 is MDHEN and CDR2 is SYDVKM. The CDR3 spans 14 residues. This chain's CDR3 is CASEGWGGNYGYAF. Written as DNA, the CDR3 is TGTGCCAGTGAGGGCTGGGGTGGGAACTATGGCTACGCCTTC.

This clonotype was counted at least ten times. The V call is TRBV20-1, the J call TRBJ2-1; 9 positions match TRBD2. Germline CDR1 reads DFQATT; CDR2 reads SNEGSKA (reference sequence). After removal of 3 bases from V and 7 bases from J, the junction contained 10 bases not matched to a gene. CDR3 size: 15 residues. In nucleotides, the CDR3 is TGCAGTGCTAGCCCTGCGGGAGGGCCTAGAAATGAGCAGTTCTTC. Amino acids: CSASPAGGPRNEQFF.

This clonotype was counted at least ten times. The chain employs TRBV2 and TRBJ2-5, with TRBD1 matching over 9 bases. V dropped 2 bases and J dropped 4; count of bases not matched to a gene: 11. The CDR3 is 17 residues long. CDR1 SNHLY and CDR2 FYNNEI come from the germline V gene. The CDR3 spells CASSEYSGTGLSETQYF. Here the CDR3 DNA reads TGTGCCAGCAGTGAATATTCAGGGACAGGGTTATCAGAGACCCAGTACTTC.

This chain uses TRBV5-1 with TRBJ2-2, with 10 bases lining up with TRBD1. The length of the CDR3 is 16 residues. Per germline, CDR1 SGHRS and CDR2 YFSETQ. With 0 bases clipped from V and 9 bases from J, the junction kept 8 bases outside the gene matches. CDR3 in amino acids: CASSLESGQGMRELFF. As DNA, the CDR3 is TGCGCCAGCAGCTTGGAATCGGGACAGGGGATGAGGGAGCTGTTTTTT.

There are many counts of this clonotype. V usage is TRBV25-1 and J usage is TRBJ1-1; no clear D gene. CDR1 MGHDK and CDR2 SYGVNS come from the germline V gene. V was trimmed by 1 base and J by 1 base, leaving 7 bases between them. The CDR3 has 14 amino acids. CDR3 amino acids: CASSEFQANTEAFF. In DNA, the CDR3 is TGTGCCAGCAGTGAATTTCAGGCGAACACTGAAGCTTTCTTT.

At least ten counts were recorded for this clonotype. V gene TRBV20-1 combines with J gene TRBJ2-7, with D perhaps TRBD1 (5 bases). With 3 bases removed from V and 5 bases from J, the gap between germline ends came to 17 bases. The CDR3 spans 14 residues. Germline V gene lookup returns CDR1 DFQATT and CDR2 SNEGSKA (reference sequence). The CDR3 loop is CSASSFQGAHEQYF. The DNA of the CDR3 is TGCAGTGCTAGTAGCTTCCAGGGTGCGCACGAGCAGTACTTC.

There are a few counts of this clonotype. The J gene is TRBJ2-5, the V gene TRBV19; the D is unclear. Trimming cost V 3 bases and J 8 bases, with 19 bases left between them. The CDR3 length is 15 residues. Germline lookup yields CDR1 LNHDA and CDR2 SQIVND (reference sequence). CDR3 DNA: TGTGCCAGTAGTATCAGGCGGCAGTCCGGAGAAACCCAGTACTTC. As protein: CASSIRRQSGETQYF.

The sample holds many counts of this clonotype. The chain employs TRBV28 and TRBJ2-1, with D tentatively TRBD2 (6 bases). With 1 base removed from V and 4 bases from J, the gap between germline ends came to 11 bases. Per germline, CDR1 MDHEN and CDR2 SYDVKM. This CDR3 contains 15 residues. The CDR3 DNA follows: TGTGCCAGCAGTTTATACGGGGGAGATTACAATGAGCAGTTCTTC. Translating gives CASSLYGGDYNEQFF.

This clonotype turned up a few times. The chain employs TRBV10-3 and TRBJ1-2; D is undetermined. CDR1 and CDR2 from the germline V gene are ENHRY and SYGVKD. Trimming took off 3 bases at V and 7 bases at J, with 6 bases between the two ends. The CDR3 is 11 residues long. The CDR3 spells CAISDPGGYTF. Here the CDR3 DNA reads TGTGCCATCAGTGATCCGGGTGGCTACACCTTC.

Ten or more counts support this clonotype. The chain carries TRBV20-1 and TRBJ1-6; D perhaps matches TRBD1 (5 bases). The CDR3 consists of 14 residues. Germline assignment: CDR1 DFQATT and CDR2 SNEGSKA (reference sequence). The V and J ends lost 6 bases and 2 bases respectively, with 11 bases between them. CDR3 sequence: CSAPGGAYNSPLHF. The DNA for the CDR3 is TGCAGTGCCCCCGGGGGGGCCTATAATTCACCCCTCCACTTT.

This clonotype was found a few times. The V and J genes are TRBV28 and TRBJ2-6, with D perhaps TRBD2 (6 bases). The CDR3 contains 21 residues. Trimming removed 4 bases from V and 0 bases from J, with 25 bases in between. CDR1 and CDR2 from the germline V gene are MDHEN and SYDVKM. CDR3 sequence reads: CASSSGTVLFTPSSGANVLTF. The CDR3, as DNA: TGTGCCAGCAGTTCCGGGACTGTCCTTTTTACTCCGAGCTCTGGGGCCAACGTCCTGACTTTC.

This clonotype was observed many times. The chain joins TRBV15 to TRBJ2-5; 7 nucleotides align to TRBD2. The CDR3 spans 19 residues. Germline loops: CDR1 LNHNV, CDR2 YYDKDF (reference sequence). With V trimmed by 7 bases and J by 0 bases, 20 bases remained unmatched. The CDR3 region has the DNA TGTGCCACCATGCTTCACCGGGCGGGAGCGTCCCGATACCAAGAGACCCAGTACTTC. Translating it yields CATMLHRAGASRYQETQYF.

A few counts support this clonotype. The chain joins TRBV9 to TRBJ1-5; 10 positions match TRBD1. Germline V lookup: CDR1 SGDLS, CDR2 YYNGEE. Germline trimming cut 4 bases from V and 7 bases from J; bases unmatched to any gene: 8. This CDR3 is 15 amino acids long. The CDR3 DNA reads TGTGCCAGCAGCCTATCCGGGACAGGGGACCAGCCCCAGCATTTT. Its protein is CASSLSGTGDQPQHF.

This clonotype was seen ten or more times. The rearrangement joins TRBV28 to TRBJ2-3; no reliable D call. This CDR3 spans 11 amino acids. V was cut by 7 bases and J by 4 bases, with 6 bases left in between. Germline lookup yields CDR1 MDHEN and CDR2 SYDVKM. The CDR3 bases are TGTGCCAGCAATGGGGCAGATACGCAGTATTTT. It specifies CASNGADTQYF. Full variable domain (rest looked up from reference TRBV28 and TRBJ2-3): DVKVTQSSRYLVKRTGEKVFLECVQDMDHENMFWYRQDPGLGLRLIYFSYDVKMKEKGDIPEGYSVSREKKERFSLILESASTNQTSMYLCASNGADTQYFGPGTRLTVL.